Following are 24 T cell receptor beta chains from one sample sequenced in a study of PD-1 blockade in mismatch repair-deficient tumors (dated by TCRdb to 2015 to 2018). Library method: the immunoSEQ multiplex PCR assay. The immuneACCESS repertoire file appears here via TCRdb, limited to in-frame rearrangements. These files lack a portion of the clones; in checked studies, under half of the deficit traces to unresolved V genes, and the cause of the others is not known. This sample is represented by approximately 79,000 clones; roughly 80% of them were singletons. The ten largest make up roughly 5.5% of the sample. The input for sequencing was peripheral blood, taken 44 weeks after starting pembrolizumab. These receptors came from an adult with mismatch repair-deficient cancer.

This clone was counted a single time. This rearrangement joins TRBV5-1 to TRBJ1-6, with D possibly matching TRBD1 (5 bases). The CDR3 has 15 amino acids. The germline CDR1 and CDR2 sequences are SGHRS and YFSETQ. Trimming shortened V by 6 bases and J by 7 bases, and 17 bases separated the two germline ends. The CDR3 nucleotides read TGCGCCAGCAAGATATCCACAGGAGACAATTCACCCCTCCACTTT. This translates into CASKISTGDNSPLHF.

There are a few counts of this clone. The V and J genes are TRBV11-2 and TRBJ2-7, with D possibly being TRBD1 (7 bases). This CDR3 has 17 amino acids. V was shortened by 2 bases and J by 5 bases, with 22 bases between the two germline ends. Per germline, CDR1 SGHAT and CDR2 FQNNGV. CDR3 coding DNA: TGTGCCAGCAGCTTACGAGCAGGGGGGAAAGCTAGCGACGAGCAGTACTTC. It is translated as CASSLRAGGKASDEQYF.

The V call is TRBV2, the J call TRBJ2-7; D is possibly TRBD2 (6 bases). Germline V gives CDR1 SNHLY, CDR2 FYNNEI. Trimming left V 8 bases short and J 4 bases short, with 27 bases between. This CDR3 is built from 17 residues. The DNA for the CDR3 is TGTGCCAGCCTTAGTTTGACCCCGGGGGAAACTACTTACGAGCAGTACTTC. This sequence encodes CASLSLTPGETTYEQYF. The variable domain in full, completed from reference TRBV2 and TRBJ2-7, reads EPEVTQTPSHQVTQMGQEVILRCVPISNHLYFYWYRQILGQKVEFLVSFYNNEISEKSEIFDDQFSVERPDGSNFTLKIRSTKLEDSAMYFCASLSLTPGETTYEQYFGPGTRLTVT.

The V call is TRBV19, the J call TRBJ1-1; the D is unclear. The germline CDR1 and CDR2 sequences are LNHDA and SQIVND (reference sequence). V was clipped by 9 bases and J by 6 bases, with 17 bases between them. This CDR3 is built from 13 residues. The CDR3: CASGRMRSPEAFF. CDR3 bases: TGTGCCAGCGGGCGTATGCGGTCACCTGAAGCTTTCTTT.

The chain recombines TRBV7-8 with TRBJ2-4; 13 bases match TRBD2. This CDR3 has 19 residues. Germline CDR1 SGHVS, CDR2 FQNEAQ. The V segment lost 4 bases and the J segment 0 bases; nucleotides outside the gene matches: 9. The CDR3 coding sequence is TGTGCCAGCAGCTCTCGACTAGCGGGAGGATCCGTAGCCAAAAACATTCAGTACTTC. The encoded protein is CASSSRLAGGSVAKNIQYF.

The CDR3 is CASSQDPFTEAFF. DNA of the CDR3: TGCGCCAGCAGCCAAGACCCTTTTACTGAAGCTTTCTTT. The chain couples TRBV4-1 to TRBJ1-1; D not resolved. Germline-derived CDR1 and CDR2 are MGHRA and YSYEKL. V gave up 0 bases and J gave up 5 bases, with 7 bases separating them. The length of the CDR3 is 13 residues.

V and J are TRBV6-5 and TRBJ2-7; 9 bases match TRBD2. The CDR3 loop spans 13 amino acids. V dropped 10 bases and J dropped 6; count of bases not matched to a gene: 10. Germline lookup yields CDR1 MNHEY and CDR2 SVGAGI. The CDR3 nucleotides are TGTGCCACCTCGTCTAGCGGGACCTCCGAGCAGTACTTC. This codes for CATSSSGTSEQYF.

This clone was counted between two and nine times. This chain joins TRBV27 and TRBJ2-2; tentatively, D is TRBD2 (6 bases). Germline V gene sequence: CDR1 MNHEY, CDR2 SMNVEV (reference sequence). Trimming pared 6 bases from V and 5 bases from J, leaving 13 bases between. The CDR3 has 14 residues. CDR3: CASSPSGLTGELFF. As DNA, the CDR3 is TGTGCCAGCAGCCCCTCCGGACTAACCGGGGAGCTGTTTTTT.

The chain employs TRBV21-1 and TRBJ2-1; the table's D call, TRBD2, has no DNA check behind it. TRBV21-1 is classified as a pseudogene. The CDR3 is made up of 16 amino acids. The CDR3 DNA is TGTGCCAGCAGCTCACCCCCGCGGGCGGCCTACAATGAGCAGTTCTTC. It codes for CASSSPPRAAYNEQFF.

The chain links TRBV10-1 to TRBJ2-7; D is unclear. The CDR3 runs to 13 residues. Germline values: CDR1 WNHNN, CDR2 SYGVQD (reference sequence). V was shortened by 8 bases and J by 2 bases, with 13 bases between the two germline ends. This CDR3 is CASGKDLTYEQYF. The CDR3 coding sequence is TGCGCCAGCGGAAAGGACCTGACCTACGAGCAGTACTTC.

The CDR3 loop reads CASSLVSEVEQFF. CDR3 in DNA: TGCGCCAGCAGCTTGGTTAGCGAGGTTGAGCAGTTCTTC. The chain carries TRBV5-1 and TRBJ2-1, with D perhaps TRBD2 (5 bases). Trimming took 0 bases from V and 9 from J, leaving 10 bases between them. Germline-derived CDR1 and CDR2 are SGHRS and YFSETQ. The CDR3 is made up of 13 amino acids.

The rearrangement links TRBV29-1 to TRBJ2-5, with 7 bases lining up with TRBD1. Germline V gene sequence: CDR1 SQVTM, CDR2 ANQGSEA. The CDR3 contains 14 residues. Trimming removed 5 bases from V and 2 bases from J; junction bases left unmatched: 8. CDR3 in DNA: TGCAGCGTTACCCCCGGGACAGCTCAAGAGACCCAGTACTTC. The encoded protein is CSVTPGTAQETQYF.

This rearrangement joins TRBV6-6 to TRBJ2-1; 10 nucleotides agree with TRBD2. Trimming cost V 6 bases and J 14 bases; bases outside gene matches: 13. CDR1 is MNHNY, CDR2 SVGAGI, per germline (reference sequence). The CDR3 loop spans 14 amino acids. CDR3 in DNA: TGTGCCAGCAGCCCGCCGGGACTAGCGAATGGGGAGTTCTTC. Amino acids: CASSPPGLANGEFF.

The chain couples TRBV7-2 to TRBJ1-1; maybe TRBD1 (6 bases). V was pared by 4 bases and J by 1 base, with 10 bases between. Germline assignment: CDR1 SGHTA and CDR2 FQGNSA. This CDR3 comprises 14 residues. The CDR3 DNA reads TGTGCCAGCAGCTCTCAGGGACAGAACACTGAAGCTTTCTTT. Its translation is CASSSQGQNTEAFF.

This clone turned up a few times. The chain is built from TRBV6-5 and TRBJ2-3; D tentatively fits TRBD1 or TRBD2 (5 bases each). Germline V gene lookup returns CDR1 MNHEY and CDR2 SVGAGI. This CDR3 has 13 residues. The V end lost 6 bases, the J end lost 3 bases, and 10 bases lay between the germline ends. CDR3 coding DNA: TGTGCCAGCAGGGGGACGGGTACAGATACGCAGTATTTT. Translation: CASRGTGTDTQYF.

DNA for the CDR3: TGTGCCAGCAGTGACATAGCGGGAGTTAATGAGCAGTTCTTC. It codes for CASSDIAGVNEQFF. J is TRBJ2-1 and V is TRBV6-4; TRBD2 matches 9 bases. Germline CDR1 MRHNA, CDR2 SNTAGT. The ends lost 2 bases at V and 7 bases at J; junction bases unmatched: 3. The CDR3 has 14 amino acids.

The rearrangement uses TRBV19 and TRBJ1-5, with D perhaps matching TRBD1 (5 bases). The germline V and J ends were trimmed by 4 bases and 8 bases, with 18 bases remaining between them. The germline gives CDR1 LNHDA, CDR2 SQIVND (reference sequence). CDR3 length equals 15 residues. The CDR3 loop is CASSKAVAGGKPQHF. CDR3 in DNA: TGTGCCAGTAGTAAGGCGGTGGCGGGGGGAAAGCCCCAGCATTTT.

This chain connects TRBV4-2 to TRBJ2-7; D is possibly TRBD1 (6 bases). In germline, CDR1 is LGHNA, CDR2 YNFKEQ. V was clipped by 0 bases and J by 5 bases, with 17 bases between them. The CDR3 length is 16 residues. Here the CDR3 reads CASSQDRAGVRHEQYF. CDR3 coding DNA: TGTGCCAGCAGCCAAGATAGGGCAGGGGTGCGCCACGAGCAGTACTTC.

This clone was seen a handful of times. The rearrangement joins TRBV14 to TRBJ2-1; D is uncertain. Trimming took off 5 bases at V and 4 bases at J, with 3 bases between the two ends. Germline V gene lookup returns CDR1 SGHDN and CDR2 FVKESK. CDR3 length equals 11 residues. The CDR3 DNA follows: TGTGCCAGCAGCGAGTACAATGAGCAGTTCTTC. This gives the protein CASSEYNEQFF. Full variable domain (rest looked up from reference TRBV14 and TRBJ2-1): EAGVTQFPSHSVIEKGQTVTLRCDPISGHDNLYWYRRVMGKEIKFLLHFVKESKQDESGMPNNRFLAERTGGTYSTLKVQPAELEDSGVYFCASSEYNEQFFGPGTRLTVL.

This clone rates as medium-sized. The chain carries TRBV29-1 and TRBJ2-2; no firm D call. The CDR3 length is 12 residues. Trimming left V 7 bases short and J 1 base short, with 7 bases between. Germline V gene lookup returns CDR1 SQVTM and CDR2 ANQGSEA. CDR3 coding DNA: TGCAGCGGTGGTTGGAACACCGGGGAGCTGTTTTTT. Translation gives CSGGWNTGELFF.

The chain combines TRBV7-2 with TRBJ1-2, with D unclear. V was pared by 4 bases and J by 7 bases, with 13 bases between. Germline-derived CDR1 and CDR2 are SGHTA and FQGNSA. The CDR3 covers 13 residues. CDR3 protein: CASSSPPGRGYTF. The CDR3 DNA is TGTGCCAGCAGCTCGCCTCCCGGGCGTGGCTACACCTTC.

This clone appeared a single time. The genes are TRBV5-8 and TRBJ2-7; TRBD2 matches 9 bases. The CDR3 is made up of 14 amino acids. Per the germline V gene, CDR1 is SGHTS and CDR2 is YDEGEE. The ends lost 5 bases at V and 3 bases at J; junction bases unmatched: 6. The CDR3, as DNA: TGTGCCAGCAGTTTTAGCGGGAGTGTCTACGAGCAGTACTTC. Amino acid sequence: CASSFSGSVYEQYF.

As DNA, the CDR3 is TGTGCCAGCAGTGCCAGGGAGGGGGTTAACCACGAGCAGTACTTC. The encoded protein is CASSAREGVNHEQYF. The rearrangement uses TRBV6-6 and TRBJ2-7; D may be TRBD2 (7 bases). Germline V gene sequence: CDR1 MNHNY, CDR2 SVGAGI (reference sequence). V was pared by 5 bases and J by 5 bases, with 19 bases between. This CDR3 contains 15 residues.

For this clone: The sample holds other DNA sequences that translate to the same CDR3. The chain couples TRBV14 to TRBJ1-3; D may be TRBD1 (6 bases). Germline assignment: CDR1 SGHDN and CDR2 FVKESK. CDR3 length: 14 amino acids. V lost 4 bases and J lost 2, with 9 bases in between. The CDR3 bases are TGTGCCAGCAGCCCCCACAGGGCTGGAAACACCATATATTTT. Residues: CASSPHRAGNTIYF.